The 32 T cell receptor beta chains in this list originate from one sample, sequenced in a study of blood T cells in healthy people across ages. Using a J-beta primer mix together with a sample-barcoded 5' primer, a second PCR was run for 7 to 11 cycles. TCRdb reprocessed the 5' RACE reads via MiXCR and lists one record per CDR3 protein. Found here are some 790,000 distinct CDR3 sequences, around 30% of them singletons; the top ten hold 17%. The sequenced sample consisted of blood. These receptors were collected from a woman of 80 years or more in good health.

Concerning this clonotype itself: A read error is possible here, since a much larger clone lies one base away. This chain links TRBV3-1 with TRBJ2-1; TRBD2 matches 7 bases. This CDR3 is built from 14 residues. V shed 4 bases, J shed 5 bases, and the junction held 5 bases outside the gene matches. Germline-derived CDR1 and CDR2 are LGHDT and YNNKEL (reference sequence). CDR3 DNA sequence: TGTGCCAGCAGCCGAGCGGGGTCCAACAATGAGCAGTTCTTC. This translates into CASSRAGSNNEQFF.

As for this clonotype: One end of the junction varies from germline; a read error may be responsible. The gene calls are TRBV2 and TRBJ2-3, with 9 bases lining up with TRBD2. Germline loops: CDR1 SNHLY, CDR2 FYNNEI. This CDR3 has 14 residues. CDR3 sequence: CSSNLAGSTDTQYF. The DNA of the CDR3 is TGTTCCAGCAACCTAGCGGGGAGCACAGATACGCAGTATTTT.

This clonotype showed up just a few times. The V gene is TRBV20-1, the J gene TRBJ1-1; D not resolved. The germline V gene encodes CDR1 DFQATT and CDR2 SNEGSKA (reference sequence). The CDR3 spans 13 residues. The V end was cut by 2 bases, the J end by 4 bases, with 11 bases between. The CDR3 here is CSARTRTGTEAFF. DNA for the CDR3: TGCAGTGCTAGAACAAGGACGGGCACTGAAGCTTTCTTT.

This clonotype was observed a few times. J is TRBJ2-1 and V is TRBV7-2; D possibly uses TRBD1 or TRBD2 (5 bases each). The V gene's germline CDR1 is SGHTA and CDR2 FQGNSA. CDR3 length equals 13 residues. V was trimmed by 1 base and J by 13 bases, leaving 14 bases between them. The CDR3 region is CASSLGGRETQFF. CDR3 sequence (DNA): TGTGCCAGCAGCTTAGGGGGGAGAGAGACCCAGTTCTTC.

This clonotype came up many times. CDR3: CAVRGTSYNEQFF. As DNA, the CDR3 is TGTGCCGTGCGAGGCACTTCCTACAATGAGCAGTTCTTC. The gene calls are TRBV6-2 or TRBV6-3 and TRBJ2-1; no firm D call. CDR3 size: 13 residues. V lost 11 bases to trimming and J lost 1 base, with 12 bases between them. Germline CDR1 MNHEY, CDR2 SVGEGT.

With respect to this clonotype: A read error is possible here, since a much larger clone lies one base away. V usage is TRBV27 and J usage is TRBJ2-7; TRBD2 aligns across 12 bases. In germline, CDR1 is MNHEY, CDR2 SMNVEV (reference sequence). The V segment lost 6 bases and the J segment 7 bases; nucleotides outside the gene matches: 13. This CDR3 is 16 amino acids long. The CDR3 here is CASSFLAGGGNNEQYF. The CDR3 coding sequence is TGTGCCAGCAGCTTTCTAGCGGGGGGGGGCAACAATGAGCAGTACTTC.

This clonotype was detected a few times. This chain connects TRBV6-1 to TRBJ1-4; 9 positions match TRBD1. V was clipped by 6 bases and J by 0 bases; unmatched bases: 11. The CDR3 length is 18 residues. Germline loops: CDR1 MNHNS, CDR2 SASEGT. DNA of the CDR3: TGTGCCAGCAGACCCGGACAGGGGCCGACTGCAACTAATGAAAAACTGTTTTTT. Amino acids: CASRPGQGPTATNEKLFF.

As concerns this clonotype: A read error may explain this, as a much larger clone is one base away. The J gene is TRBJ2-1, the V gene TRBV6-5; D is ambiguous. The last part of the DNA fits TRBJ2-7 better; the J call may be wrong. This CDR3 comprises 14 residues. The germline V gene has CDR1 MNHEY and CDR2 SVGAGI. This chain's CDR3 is CASSYGVSYNEQYF. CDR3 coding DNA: TGTGCCAGCAGTTACGGGGTCTCCTACAATGAGCAGTACTTC.

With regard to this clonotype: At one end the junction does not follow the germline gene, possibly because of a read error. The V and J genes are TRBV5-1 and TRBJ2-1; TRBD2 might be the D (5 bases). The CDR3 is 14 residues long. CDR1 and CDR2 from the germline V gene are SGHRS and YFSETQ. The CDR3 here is CTSRSVTGSNEQFF. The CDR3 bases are TGCACCAGCAGGAGTGTAACGGGATCAAATGAGCAGTTCTTC.

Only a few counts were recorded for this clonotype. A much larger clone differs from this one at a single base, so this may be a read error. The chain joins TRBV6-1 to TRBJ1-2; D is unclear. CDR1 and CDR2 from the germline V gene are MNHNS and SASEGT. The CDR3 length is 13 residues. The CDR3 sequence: CASSESGSYGHTF. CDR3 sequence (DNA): TGTGCCAGCAGTGAAAGTGGTAGCTATGGCCACACCTTC.

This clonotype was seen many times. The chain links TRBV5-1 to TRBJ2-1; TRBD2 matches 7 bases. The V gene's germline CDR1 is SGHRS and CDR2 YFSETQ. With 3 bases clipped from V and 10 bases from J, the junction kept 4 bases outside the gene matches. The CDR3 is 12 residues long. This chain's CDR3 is CASSWASGEQFF. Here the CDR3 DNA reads TGCGCCAGCAGCTGGGCTAGCGGCGAGCAGTTCTTC. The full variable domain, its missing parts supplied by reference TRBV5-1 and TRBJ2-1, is KAGVTQTPRYLIKTRGQQVTLSCSPISGHRSVSWYQQTPGQGLQFLFEYFSETQRNKGNFPGRFSGRQFSNSRSEMNVSTLELGDSALYLCASSWASGEQFFGPGTRLTVL.

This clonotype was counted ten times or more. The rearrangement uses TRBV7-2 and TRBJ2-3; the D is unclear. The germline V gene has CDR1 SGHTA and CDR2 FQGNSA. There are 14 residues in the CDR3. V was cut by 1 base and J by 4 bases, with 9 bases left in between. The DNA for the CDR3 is TGTGCCAGCAGCTTAGGTGGTAGTTCAGATACGCAGTATTTT. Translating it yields CASSLGGSSDTQYF.

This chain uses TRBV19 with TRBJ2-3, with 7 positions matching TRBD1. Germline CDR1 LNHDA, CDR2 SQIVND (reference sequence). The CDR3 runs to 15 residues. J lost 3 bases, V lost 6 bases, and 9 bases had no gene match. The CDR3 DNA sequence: TGTGCCAGTAGCGCTCGACAGGGTCCGACAGATACGCAGTATTTT. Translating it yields CASSARQGPTDTQYF.

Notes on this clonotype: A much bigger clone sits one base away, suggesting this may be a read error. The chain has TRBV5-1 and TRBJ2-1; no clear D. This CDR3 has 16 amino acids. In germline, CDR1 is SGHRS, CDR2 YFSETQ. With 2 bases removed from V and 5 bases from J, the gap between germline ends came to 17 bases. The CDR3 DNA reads TGCGCCAGCAGCTTATCTTCGGGTCCGGCCCACAATGAGCAGTTCTTC. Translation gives CASSLSSGPAHNEQFF.

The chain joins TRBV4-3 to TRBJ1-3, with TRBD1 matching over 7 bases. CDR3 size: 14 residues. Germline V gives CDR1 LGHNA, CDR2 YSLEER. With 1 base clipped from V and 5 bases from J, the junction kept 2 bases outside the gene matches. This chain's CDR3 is CASSQGQGRNTIYF. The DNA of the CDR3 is TGCGCCAGCAGCCAAGGACAGGGCAGAAACACCATATATTTT.

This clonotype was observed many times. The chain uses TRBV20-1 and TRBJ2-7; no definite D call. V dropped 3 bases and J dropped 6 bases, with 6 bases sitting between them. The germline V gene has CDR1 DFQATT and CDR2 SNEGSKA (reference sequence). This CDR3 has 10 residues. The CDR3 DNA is TGCAGTGCTAGTGAGTCCGAGCAGTACTTC. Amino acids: CSASESEQYF.

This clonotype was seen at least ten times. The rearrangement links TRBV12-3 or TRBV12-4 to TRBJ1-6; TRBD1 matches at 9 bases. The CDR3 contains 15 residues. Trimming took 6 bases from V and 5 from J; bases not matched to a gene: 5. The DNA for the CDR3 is TGTGCCAGCAGAAAGACAGGGGGTGATAATTCACCCCTCCACTTT. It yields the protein CASRKTGGDNSPLHF.

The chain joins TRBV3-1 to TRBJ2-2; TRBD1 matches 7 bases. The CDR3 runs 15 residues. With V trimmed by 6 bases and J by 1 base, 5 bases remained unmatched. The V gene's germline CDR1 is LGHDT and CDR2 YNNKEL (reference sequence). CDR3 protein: CASRPNRGNTGELFF. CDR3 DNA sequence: TGTGCCAGCAGACCGAACAGGGGGAACACCGGGGAGCTGTTTTTT.

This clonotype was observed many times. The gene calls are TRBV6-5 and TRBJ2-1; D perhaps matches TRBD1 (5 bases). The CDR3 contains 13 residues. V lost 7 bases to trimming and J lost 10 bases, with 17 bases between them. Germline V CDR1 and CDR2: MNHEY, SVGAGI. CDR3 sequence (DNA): TGTGCCAGCAATACCCCGTGGGGCCGAGAGCAGTTCTTC. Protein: CASNTPWGREQFF.

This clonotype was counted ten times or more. The CDR3 region is CASSLALRGSRGRGQFF. CDR3 bases: TGTGCCAGCAGCTTAGCCCTAAGGGGGTCGAGGGGGCGGGGGCAGTTCTTC. The V gene is TRBV7-2, the J gene TRBJ2-1; D is perhaps TRBD1 (7 bases). The V end was cut by 0 bases, the J end by 12 bases, with 24 bases between. The CDR3 totals 17 residues. Germline CDR1 is SGHTA and CDR2 is FQGNSA.

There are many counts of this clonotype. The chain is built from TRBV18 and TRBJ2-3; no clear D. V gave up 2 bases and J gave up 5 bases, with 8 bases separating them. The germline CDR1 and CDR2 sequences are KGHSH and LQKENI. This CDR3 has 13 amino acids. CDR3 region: CASSPNFKDTQYF. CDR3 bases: TGTGCCAGCTCACCAAATTTTAAAGATACGCAGTATTTT.

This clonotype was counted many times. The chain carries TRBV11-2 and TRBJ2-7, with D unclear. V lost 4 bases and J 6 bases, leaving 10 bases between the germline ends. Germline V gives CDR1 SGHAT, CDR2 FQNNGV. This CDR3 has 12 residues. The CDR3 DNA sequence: TGTGCCAGCAGCTCGGACGTGAGCGAGCAGTACTTC. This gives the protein CASSSDVSEQYF.

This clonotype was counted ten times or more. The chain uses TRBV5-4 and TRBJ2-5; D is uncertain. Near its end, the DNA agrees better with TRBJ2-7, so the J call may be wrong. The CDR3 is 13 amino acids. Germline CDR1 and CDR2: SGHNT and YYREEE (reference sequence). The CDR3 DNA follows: TGTGCCAGCAGCTTGGAAAAAGTCGGCGAGCAGTACTTC. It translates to CASSLEKVGEQYF.

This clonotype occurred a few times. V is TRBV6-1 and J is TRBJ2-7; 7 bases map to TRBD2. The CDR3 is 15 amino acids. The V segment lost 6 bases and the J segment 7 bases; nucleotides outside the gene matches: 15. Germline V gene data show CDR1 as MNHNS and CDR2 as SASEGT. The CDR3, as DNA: TGTGCCAGCAGCCTGGGAGCGGGGACCTACAATGAGCAGTACTTC. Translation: CASSLGAGTYNEQYF.

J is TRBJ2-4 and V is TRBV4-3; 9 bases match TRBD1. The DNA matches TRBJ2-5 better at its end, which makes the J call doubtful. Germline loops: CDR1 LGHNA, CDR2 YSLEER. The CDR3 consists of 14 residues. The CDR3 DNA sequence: TGCGCCAGCAGCCTCACAGGGGGCGAGGGGACCCAGTACTTC. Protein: CASSLTGGEGTQYF.

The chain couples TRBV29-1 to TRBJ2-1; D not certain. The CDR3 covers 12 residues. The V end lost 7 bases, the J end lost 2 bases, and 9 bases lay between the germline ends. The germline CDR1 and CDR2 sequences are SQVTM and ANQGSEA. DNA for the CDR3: TGCAGCGGCCGACCGGCCTACAATGAGCAGTTCTTC. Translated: CSGRPAYNEQFF.

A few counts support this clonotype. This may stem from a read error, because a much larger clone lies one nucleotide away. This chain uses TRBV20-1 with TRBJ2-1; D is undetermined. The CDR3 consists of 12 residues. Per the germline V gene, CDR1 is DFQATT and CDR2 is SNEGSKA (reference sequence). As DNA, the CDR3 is TGCAGGGCTAGTACATATTACAATGAGCAGTTCTTC. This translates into CRASTYYNEQFF.

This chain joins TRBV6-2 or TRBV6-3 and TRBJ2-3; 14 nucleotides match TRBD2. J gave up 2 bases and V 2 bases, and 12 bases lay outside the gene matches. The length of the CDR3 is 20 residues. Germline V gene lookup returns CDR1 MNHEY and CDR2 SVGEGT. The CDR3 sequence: CASSYLRGRTSGGITDTQYF. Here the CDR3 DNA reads TGTGCCAGCAGTTACCTCCGGGGCCGGACTAGCGGGGGGATCACAGATACGCAGTATTTT.

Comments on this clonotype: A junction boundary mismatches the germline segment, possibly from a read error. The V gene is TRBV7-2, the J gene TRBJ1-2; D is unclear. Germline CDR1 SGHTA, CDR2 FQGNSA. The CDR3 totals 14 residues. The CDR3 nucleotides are TGTGCCAGCAGCTTACTAACATTAACCACTGGCCACACCTTC. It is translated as CASSLLTLTTGHTF.

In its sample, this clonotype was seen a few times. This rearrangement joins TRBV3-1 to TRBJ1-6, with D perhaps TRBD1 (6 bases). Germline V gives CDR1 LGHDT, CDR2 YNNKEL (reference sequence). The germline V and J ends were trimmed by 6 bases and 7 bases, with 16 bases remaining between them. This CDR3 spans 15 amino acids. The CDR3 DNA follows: TGTGCCAGCAGTCCGGCTCCGAGGGGGAATTCACCCCTCCACTTT. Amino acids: CASSPAPRGNSPLHF.

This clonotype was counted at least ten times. The CDR3 protein is CASTHGGGSGEQFF. The CDR3 DNA sequence: TGTGCCAGCACCCATGGGGGCGGGAGTGGTGAGCAGTTCTTC. The chain uses TRBV7-9 and TRBJ2-1, with D possibly matching TRBD2 (7 bases). Trimming took off 7 bases at V and 9 bases at J, with 19 bases between the two ends. Germline V gives CDR1 SEHNR, CDR2 FQNEAQ (reference sequence). CDR3 length: 14 residues. Full variable domain (outside the CDR3, taken from reference TRBV7-9 and TRBJ2-1): DTGVSQNPRHKITKRGQNVTFRCDPISEHNRLYWYRQTLGQGPEFLTYFQNEAQLEKSRLLSDRFSAERPKGSFSTLEIQRTEQGDSAMYLCASTHGGGSGEQFFGPGTRLTVL.

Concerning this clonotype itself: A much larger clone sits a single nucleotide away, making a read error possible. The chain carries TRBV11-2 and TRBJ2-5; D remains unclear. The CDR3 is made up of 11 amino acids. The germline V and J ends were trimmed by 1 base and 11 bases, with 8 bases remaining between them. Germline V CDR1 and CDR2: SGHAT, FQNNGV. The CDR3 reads CASSLGLDQYF. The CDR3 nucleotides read TGTGCCAGCAGCTTAGGCTTAGATCAGTACTTC.